The 30 T cell receptor beta chains presented below share a single source sample, sequenced in a study of blood T cell repertoires in COVID-19. Some clones are missing from TCRdb's copy, which holds only in-frame ones; the method was immunoSEQ multiplex PCR. The profile shows roughly 410,000 clones, approximately 87% of them singletons. Sequenced: peripheral blood. The receptors originated from a woman aged 60-75 years with COVID-19, enrolled during active disease.

This clone was recorded only once. The V and J genes are TRBV18 and TRBJ1-1; 8 positions agree with TRBD1. Germline V CDR1 and CDR2: KGHSH, LQKENI. CDR3 length: 14 amino acids. V lost 8 bases, J lost 0 bases, and 5 bases stayed unmatched. The CDR3 region has the DNA TGTGCCAGCCAAAGGGACAGGTTGAACACTGAAGCTTTCTTT. Its protein is CASQRDRLNTEAFF. Together with reference TRBV18 and TRBJ1-1, the CDR3 gives the full variable domain: NAGVMQNPRHLVRRRGQEARLRCSPMKGHSHVYWYRQLPEEGLKFMVYLQKENIIDESGMPKERFSAEFPKEGPSILRIQQVVRGDSAAYFCASQRDRLNTEAFFGQGTRLTVV.

The V call is TRBV2, the J call TRBJ1-3; D unclear. V shed 6 bases and J shed 5 bases, with 14 bases lying between them. Germline CDR1 and CDR2: SNHLY and FYNNEI. The CDR3 spans 14 residues. The CDR3: CASSVTAIRNTIYF. In DNA, the CDR3 is TGTGCCAGCAGCGTAACAGCTATTAGAAACACCATATATTTT.

Concerning this clone itself: The identical CDR3 is also encoded by other nucleotide sequences in the sample. This rearrangement joins TRBV29-1 to TRBJ1-1; TRBD1 is a possible D gene (5 bases). Trimming stripped 4 bases from V and 1 base from J, with 7 bases between. The CDR3 is 12 amino acids. Germline-derived CDR1 and CDR2 are SQVTM and ANQGSEA. The CDR3 DNA sequence: TGCAGCGTTGGGCAGGGGAACACTGAAGCTTTCTTT. Translating gives CSVGQGNTEAFF.

V is TRBV25-1 and J is TRBJ2-6; possible D gene TRBD2, 5 bases. The CDR3 extends over 15 amino acids. V gave up 5 bases and J gave up 4 bases, with 12 bases separating them. CDR1 and CDR2 from the germline V gene are MGHDK and SYGVNS. CDR3 DNA sequence: TGTGCCAGCAGTAGAGGGTCGAGAGGGGCCAACGTCCTGACTTTC. Protein sequence: CASSRGSRGANVLTF. Filled out from reference TRBV25-1 and TRBJ2-6, the complete variable domain reads EADIYQTPRYLVIGTGKKITLECSQTMGHDKMYWYQQDPGMELHLIHYSYGVNSTEKGDLSSESTVSRIRTEHFPLTLESARPSHTSQYLCASSRGSRGANVLTFGAGSRLTVL.

This clone came up a few times. The chain employs TRBV27 and TRBJ1-2; D is possibly TRBD1 (6 bases). CDR1 MNHEY and CDR2 SMNVEV come from the germline V gene (reference sequence). V dropped 5 bases and J dropped 3 bases, with 13 bases sitting between them. CDR3 length: 14 amino acids. CDR3 in amino acids: CASSPIDRYYGYTF. CDR3 DNA sequence: TGTGCCAGCAGTCCTATCGACAGGTACTATGGCTACACCTTC.

V gene TRBV18 combines with J gene TRBJ2-7; 7 positions match TRBD1. CDR1 is KGHSH, CDR2 LQKENI, per germline. The ends lost 4 bases at V and 2 bases at J; junction bases unmatched: 5. The CDR3 extends over 14 amino acids. As DNA, the CDR3 is TGTGCCAGCTCACGCCGCACAGGGGCCTACGAGCAGTACTTC. Protein sequence: CASSRRTGAYEQYF.

The genes are TRBV19 and TRBJ2-2, with D maybe TRBD2 (5 bases). Trimming took 3 bases from V and 7 from J, leaving 21 bases between them. Germline V gives CDR1 LNHDA, CDR2 SQIVND (reference sequence). The CDR3 contains 17 residues. Here the CDR3 DNA reads TGTGCCAGTAGTATTGGAGGAGGCCGGAGAGTGAGCGGGGAGCTGTTTTTT. It is translated as CASSIGGGRRVSGELFF.

This clone was seen more than once but under ten times. The rearrangement uses TRBV5-8 and TRBJ1-1; D is unclear. Per germline, CDR1 SGHTS and CDR2 YDEGEE. V dropped 4 bases and J dropped 0 bases, with 7 bases sitting between them. There are 13 residues in the CDR3. This chain's CDR3 is CASSRRMNTEAFF. CDR3 nucleotide sequence: TGTGCCAGCAGCCGGAGAATGAACACTGAAGCTTTCTTT.

The genes are TRBV5-6 and TRBJ1-3; the D gene is possibly TRBD1 (5 bases). Deletions cut 1 base from V and 3 bases from J, with 11 bases between. There are 15 residues in the CDR3. Germline V lookup: CDR1 SGHDT, CDR2 YYEEEE. The CDR3 DNA follows: TGTGCCAGCAGCTTGTCAATCAGGGTTGGAAACACCATATATTTT. Translated: CASSLSIRVGNTIYF.

This CDR3 is CTNRDRGSEQYF. The CDR3 DNA reads TGCACCAACCGGGACAGGGGGTCCGAGCAGTACTTC. The V call is TRBV1, the J call TRBJ2-7; TRBD1 is taken as the D call from the table, unchecked against the DNA. TRBV1 is assigned pseudogene status. The CDR3 contains 12 residues.

The chain uses TRBV5-1 and TRBJ1-2; D ambiguous. The length of the CDR3 is 14 residues. Trimming removed 0 bases at V and 4 bases at J, with 10 bases between. Germline V gives CDR1 SGHRS, CDR2 YFSETQ. CDR3 region: CASSLAVGGYGYTF. Here the CDR3 DNA reads TGCGCCAGCAGCTTGGCGGTAGGCGGCTATGGCTACACCTTC.

The J gene is TRBJ1-5, the V gene TRBV27; tentatively, D is TRBD1 (6 bases). The V end was cut by 2 bases, the J end by 6 bases, with 11 bases between. Germline CDR1 reads MNHEY; CDR2 reads SMNVEV (reference sequence). This CDR3 region has 14 residues. DNA of the CDR3: TGTGCCAGCAGTTTAGCCACAGGGAGTCAGCCCCAGCATTTT. It encodes CASSLATGSQPQHF.

CDR3 amino acids: CASSIGDSYTGELFF. CDR3 coding DNA: TGTGCCAGTAGTATCGGGGACAGTTACACCGGGGAGCTGTTTTTT. The chain links TRBV19 to TRBJ2-2; 7 bases match TRBD1. The CDR3 is 15 amino acids. The V gene end was trimmed by 3 bases and the J gene end by 3 bases; junction bases not matched to a gene: 4. Germline V gene lookup returns CDR1 LNHDA and CDR2 SQIVND (reference sequence).

The chain couples TRBV6-5 to TRBJ1-1, with 7 bases identical to TRBD1. The trim removed 5 bases at V and 7 bases at J, leaving 10 bases unmatched. The CDR3 loop spans 14 amino acids. Germline CDR1 is MNHEY and CDR2 is SVGAGI. CDR3 amino acids: CASSRQGGTVEAFF. Here the CDR3 DNA reads TGTGCCAGCAGTCGACAAGGTGGGACAGTTGAAGCTTTCTTT.

This sequence joins TRBV7-2 and TRBJ1-1; the match to TRBD1 covers 9 bases. V shed 5 bases, J shed 3 bases, and the junction held 4 bases outside the gene matches. Germline values: CDR1 SGHTA, CDR2 FQGNSA. This CDR3 region has 14 residues. DNA for the CDR3: TGTGCCAGCAGCGGGGGGACAGGGCACACTGAAGCTTTCTTT. Translation: CASSGGTGHTEAFF.

This clone was counted once. The CDR3 is CASSIAGAHTGELFF. The CDR3 DNA reads TGTGCCAGCAGCATAGCGGGGGCGCACACCGGGGAGCTGTTTTTT. This sequence joins TRBV6-5 and TRBJ2-2; 9 bases are shared with TRBD2. The germline V gene encodes CDR1 MNHEY and CDR2 SVGAGI. The CDR3 consists of 15 residues. J lost 3 bases, V lost 6 bases, and 5 bases had no gene match.

This clone has more than one count but fewer than ten. The chain couples TRBV5-4 to TRBJ1-2; a weak D match, TRBD1 (6 bases). The CDR3 runs to 13 residues. Germline V CDR1 and CDR2: SGHNT, YYREEE (reference sequence). V shed 4 bases and J shed 3 bases, with 10 bases lying between them. Here the CDR3 reads CASSPTGDYGYTF. For the CDR3, the DNA is TGTGCCAGCAGCCCGACAGGCGACTATGGCTACACCTTC. The whole variable domain, filled in from reference TRBV5-4 and TRBJ1-2, reads ETGVTQSPTHLIKTRGQQVTLRCSSQSGHNTVSWYQQALGQGPQFIFQYYREEENGRGNFPPRFSGLQFPNYSSELNVNALELDDSALYLCASSPTGDYGYTFGSGTRLTVV.

The genes are TRBV18 and TRBJ1-2; 8 bases are a match to TRBD1. The CDR3 totals 17 residues. The germline V gene has CDR1 KGHSH and CDR2 LQKENI. J gave up 5 bases and V 3 bases, and 14 bases lay outside the gene matches. CDR3 coding DNA: TGTGCCAGCTCACCTACTATCTTCGGACAGGGCCCTTATGGCTACACCTTC. Protein sequence: CASSPTIFGQGPYGYTF.

This chain connects TRBV6-6 to TRBJ2-7; TRBD1 agrees at 7 bases. Germline V gene sequence: CDR1 MNHNY, CDR2 SVGAGI (reference sequence). This CDR3 spans 13 amino acids. Unmatched junction bases numbered 3, after V lost 5 bases and J lost 2 bases. The CDR3 DNA reads TGTGCCAGCAGTAAACAGGGGACCTACGAGCAGTACTTC. Its translation: CASSKQGTYEQYF.

V is TRBV5-1 and J is TRBJ2-3; 7 bases fit TRBD1. V trimming: 4 bases; J trimming: 8 bases; junction bases outside the gene matches: 4. Germline V gives CDR1 SGHRS, CDR2 YFSETQ. This CDR3 region has 12 residues. The CDR3 protein is CASSVGQATQYF. CDR3 nucleotide sequence: TGCGCCAGCAGCGTAGGACAGGCTACGCAGTATTTT.

V is TRBV7-3 and J is TRBJ1-2, with 11 bases that match TRBD1. The CDR3 extends over 15 amino acids. From germline, CDR1 is SGHTA and CDR2 FQGTGA. The junction had 7 bases not matched to a gene; V was cut back by 2 bases and J by 8 bases. The CDR3 is CASSLLGQGAVGYTF. CDR3 in DNA: TGTGCCAGCAGCTTACTTGGACAGGGGGCTGTCGGCTACACCTTC.

This clone was seen once. The gene calls are TRBV2 and TRBJ1-2, with 7 bases identical to TRBD1. Looked up from germline, CDR1 is SNHLY and CDR2 is FYNNEI. The CDR3 has 14 residues. The junction had 10 bases not matched to a gene; V was cut back by 8 bases and J by 4 bases. The CDR3 nucleotides read TGTGCCAGCTACGAGGGGACAGTGGGCTATGGCTACACCTTC. Translating it yields CASYEGTVGYGYTF.

This clone has just one count. The chain uses TRBV7-9 and TRBJ2-7; 9 nucleotides align to TRBD1. This CDR3 has 15 amino acids. Germline loops: CDR1 SEHNR, CDR2 FQNEAQ (reference sequence). V was pared by 5 bases and J by 2 bases, with 7 bases of the junction left unmatched. The DNA of the CDR3 is TGTGCCAGCAGCACGCCCGGGACAGGGACCTACGAGCAGTACTTC. Protein product: CASSTPGTGTYEQYF. Full variable domain (missing parts from reference TRBV7-9 and TRBJ2-7): DTGVSQNPRHKITKRGQNVTFRCDPISEHNRLYWYRQTLGQGPEFLTYFQNEAQLEKSRLLSDRFSAERPKGSFSTLEIQRTEQGDSAMYLCASSTPGTGTYEQYFGPGTRLTVT.

The chain has TRBV7-8 and TRBJ2-7, with 7 positions matching TRBD1. Germline V lookup: CDR1 SGHVS, CDR2 FQNEAQ. The trim removed 3 bases at V and 4 bases at J, leaving 3 bases unmatched. CDR3 length: 13 amino acids. CDR3 sequence: CASSLTGMYEQYF. As DNA, the CDR3 is TGTGCCAGCAGCTTGACAGGGATGTACGAGCAGTACTTC.

The chain combines TRBV12-5 with TRBJ1-1; a possible D gene is TRBD1 (5 bases). Germline V gene lookup returns CDR1 LGHNT and CDR2 FRNRAP. Trimming cost V 2 bases and J 8 bases, with 15 bases left between them. The CDR3 covers 14 residues. The CDR3 DNA reads as TGTGCTAGTGGTTTGTTTGGGAGGGGTGGAGAAGCTTTCTTT. It codes for CASGLFGRGGEAFF. The whole variable domain, remainder taken from reference TRBV12-5 and TRBJ1-1, is DARVTQTPRHKVTEMGQEVTMRCQPILGHNTVFWYRQTMMQGLELLAYFRNRAPLDDSGMPKDRFSAEMPDATLATLKIQPSEPRDSAVYFCASGLFGRGGEAFFGQGTRLTVV.

The V call is TRBV28, the J call TRBJ1-2; TRBD1 agrees at 7 bases. Germline CDR1 is MDHEN and CDR2 is SYDVKM. V lost 6 bases, J lost 4 bases, and 5 bases stayed unmatched. This CDR3 is 13 amino acids long. CDR3 region: CASRQSGGYGYTF. The DNA for the CDR3 is TGTGCCAGCAGGCAATCAGGGGGCTATGGCTACACCTTC.

This sequence joins TRBV28 and TRBJ1-2; D is undetermined. Trimming removed 3 bases at V and 4 bases at J, with 12 bases between. Germline V gives CDR1 MDHEN, CDR2 SYDVKM. The CDR3 consists of 14 residues. CDR3 in amino acids: CASSFPQVPYGYTF. CDR3 nucleotides: TGTGCCAGCAGTTTCCCCCAGGTACCCTATGGCTACACCTTC.

The V gene is TRBV6-5, the J gene TRBJ2-1; the D gene is possibly TRBD2 (5 bases). CDR1 and CDR2 (germline): MNHEY, SVGAGI. The CDR3 spans 15 residues. Trimming took off 7 bases at V and 5 bases at J, with 18 bases between the two ends. The CDR3 here is CASTTDGNSDNEQFF. The CDR3 nucleotides read TGTGCCAGCACTACGGACGGGAATAGCGACAATGAGCAGTTCTTC.

The chain employs TRBV13 and TRBJ1-4, with unresolved D. Trimming took 3 bases from V and 5 from J, leaving 7 bases between them. The V gene's germline CDR1 is PRHDT and CDR2 FYEKMQ (reference sequence). CDR3 size: 13 residues. The CDR3 coding sequence is TGTGCCAGCAGCTTCGCTAGAAATGAAAAACTGTTTTTT. This codes for CASSFARNEKLFF.

This chain links TRBV19 with TRBJ1-5; D is unresolved. The CDR3 extends over 12 amino acids. V was pared by 7 bases and J by 2 bases, with 6 bases between. CDR1 and CDR2 from the germline V gene are LNHDA and SQIVND (reference sequence). Here the CDR3 reads CASTQGNQPQHF. CDR3 nucleotide sequence: TGTGCCAGTACCCAGGGCAATCAGCCCCAGCATTTT.